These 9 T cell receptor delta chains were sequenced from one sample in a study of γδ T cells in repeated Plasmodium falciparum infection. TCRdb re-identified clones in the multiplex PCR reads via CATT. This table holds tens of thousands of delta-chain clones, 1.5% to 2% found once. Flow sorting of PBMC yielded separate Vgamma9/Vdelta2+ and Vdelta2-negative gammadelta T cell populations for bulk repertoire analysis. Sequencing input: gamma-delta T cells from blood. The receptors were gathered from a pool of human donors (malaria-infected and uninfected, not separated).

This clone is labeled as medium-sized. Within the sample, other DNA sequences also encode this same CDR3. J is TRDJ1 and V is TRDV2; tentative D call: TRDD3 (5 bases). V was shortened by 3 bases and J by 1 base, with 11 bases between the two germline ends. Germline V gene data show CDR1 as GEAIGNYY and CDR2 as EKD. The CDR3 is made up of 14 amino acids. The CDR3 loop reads CACDGISATDKLIF. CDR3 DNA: TGTGCCTGTGACGGGATTAGTGCCACCGATAAACTCATCTTT.

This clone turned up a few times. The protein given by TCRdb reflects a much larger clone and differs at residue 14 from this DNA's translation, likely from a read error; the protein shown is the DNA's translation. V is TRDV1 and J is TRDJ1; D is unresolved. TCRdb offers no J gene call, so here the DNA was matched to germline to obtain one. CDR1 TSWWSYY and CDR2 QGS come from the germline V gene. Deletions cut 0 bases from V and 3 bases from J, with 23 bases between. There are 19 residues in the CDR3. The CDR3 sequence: CALGELKVTTVRYPDKLIF. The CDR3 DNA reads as TGTGCTCTTGGGGAACTAAAGGTGACTACTGTTCGGTACCCCGATAAACTCATCTTT.

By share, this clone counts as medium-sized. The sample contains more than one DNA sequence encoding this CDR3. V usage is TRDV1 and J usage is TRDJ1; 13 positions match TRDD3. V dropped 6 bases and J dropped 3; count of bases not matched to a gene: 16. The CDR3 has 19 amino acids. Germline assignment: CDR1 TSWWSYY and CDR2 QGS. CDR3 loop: CALGRDRPRTGGYADKLIF. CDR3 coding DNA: TGTGCTCTTGGACGGGATCGTCCACGTACTGGGGGATACGCCGATAAACTCATCTTT.

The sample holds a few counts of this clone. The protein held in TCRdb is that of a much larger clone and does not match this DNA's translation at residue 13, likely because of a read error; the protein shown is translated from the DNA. The DNA for the CDR3 is TGTGCTCTTGGGGAACTGGGCCCCTGGGGGTACCCGCCTACTACTGGGGGATACGAGACCGATAAACTCATCTTT. Its translation is CALGELGPWGYPPTTGGYETDKLIF. The chain couples TRDV1 to TRDJ1; 13 bases agree with TRDD3. Per germline, CDR1 TSWWSYY and CDR2 QGS. With 0 bases clipped from V and 2 bases from J, the junction kept 27 bases outside the gene matches. The CDR3 is made up of 25 amino acids.

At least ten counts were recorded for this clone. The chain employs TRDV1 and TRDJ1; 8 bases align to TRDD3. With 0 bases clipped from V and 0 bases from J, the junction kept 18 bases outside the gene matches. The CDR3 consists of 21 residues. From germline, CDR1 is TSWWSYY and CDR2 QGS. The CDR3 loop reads CALGELYFLPVLGVDTDKLIF. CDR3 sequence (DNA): TGTGCTCTTGGGGAACTCTATTTCCTGCCCGTACTGGGGGTTGACACCGATAAACTCATCTTT.

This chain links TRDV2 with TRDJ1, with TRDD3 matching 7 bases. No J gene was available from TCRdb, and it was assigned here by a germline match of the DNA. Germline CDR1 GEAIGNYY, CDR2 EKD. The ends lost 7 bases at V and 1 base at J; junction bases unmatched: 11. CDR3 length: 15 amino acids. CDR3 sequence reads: CACITYWGSTDKLIF. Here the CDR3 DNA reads TGTGCCTGCATTACGTACTGGGGATCCACCGATAAACTCATCTTT.

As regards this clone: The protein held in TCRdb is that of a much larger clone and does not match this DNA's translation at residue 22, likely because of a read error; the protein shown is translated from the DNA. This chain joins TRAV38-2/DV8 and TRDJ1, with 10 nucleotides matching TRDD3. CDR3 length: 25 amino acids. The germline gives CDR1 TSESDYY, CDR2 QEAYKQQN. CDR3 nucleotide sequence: TGTGCTTATAGTAGCTTTTCGACCTTCCTCCAATACCCGTACTGGGGGATCCGAGCCACCGATAGACTCATCTTT. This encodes CAYSSFSTFLQYPYWGIRATDRLIF.

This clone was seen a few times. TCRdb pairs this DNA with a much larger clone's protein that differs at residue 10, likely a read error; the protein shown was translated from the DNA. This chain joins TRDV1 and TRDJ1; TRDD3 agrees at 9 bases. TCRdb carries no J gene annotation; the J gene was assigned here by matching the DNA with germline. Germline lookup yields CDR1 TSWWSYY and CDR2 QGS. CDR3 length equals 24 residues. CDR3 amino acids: CALGELYHSHYTGGRGGRAEKLIF. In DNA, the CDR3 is TGTGCTCTTGGGGAACTATATCATTCCCACTATACTGGGGGACGAGGGGGCCGGGCCGAAAAACTCATCTTT.

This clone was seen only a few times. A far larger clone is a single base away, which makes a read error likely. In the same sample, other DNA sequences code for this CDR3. The CDR3 region is CACDTIDSRTGGSGPSWDTRQMFF. The CDR3 bases are TGTGCCTGTGACACTATCGATTCCCGTACTGGGGGATCAGGGCCTTCCTGGGACACCCGACAGATGTTTTTC. This rearrangement joins TRDV2 to TRDJ3; 10 bases align to TRDD3. TCRdb lists no J gene, so it was determined here by aligning the DNA to germline. The CDR3 is 24 amino acids. The germline V gene has CDR1 GEAIGNYY and CDR2 EKD. With V trimmed by 1 base and J by 1 base, 21 bases remained unmatched.